The 28 T cell receptor beta chains listed next were all sequenced from one sample in a study of T cell repertoires in cytomegalovirus infection. These receptors are not linked to any known antigen. TCRdb reprocessed the reads via MiXCR and lists one record per CDR3 protein. The table has 250,000 to 400,000 distinct CDR3 sequences, more than 20% seen once. The sample in question was cultured PBMCs, obtained from culture after CMV antigen stimulation. These receptors were collected from a human donor in good health (CMV status not recorded). Some clones in this sample may be carry-over from other donors' samples.

A single count supports this clonotype. The chain joins TRBV20-1 to TRBJ1-4, with D unresolved. V was clipped by 2 bases and J by 8 bases, with 9 bases between them. This CDR3 region has 12 residues. CDR1 and CDR2 from the germline V gene are DFQATT and SNEGSKA (reference sequence). This chain's CDR3 is CSARHDPEKLFF. As DNA, the CDR3 is TGCAGTGCTAGACACGACCCCGAAAAACTGTTTTTT.

This clonotype was seen more than once but under ten times. This chain uses TRBV11-3 with TRBJ2-1; TRBD2 matches 9 bases. There are 16 residues in the CDR3. CDR1 SGHNT and CDR2 YENEEA come from the germline V gene. J gave up 2 bases and V 5 bases, and 7 bases lay outside the gene matches. Here the CDR3 reads CASSLSGGGPYNEQFF. In DNA, the CDR3 is TGTGCCAGCAGCCTTAGCGGGGGAGGTCCCTACAATGAGCAGTTCTTC. Full variable domain (remainder filled in from reference TRBV11-3 and TRBJ2-1): EAGVVQSPRYKIIEKKQPVAFWCNPISGHNTLYWYLQNLGQGPELLIRYENEEAVDDSQLPKDRFSAERLKGVDSTLKIQPAELGDSAVYLCASSLSGGGPYNEQFFGPGTRLTVL.

This clonotype was counted many times. This chain joins TRBV6-5 and TRBJ2-1; D perhaps matches TRBD1 (5 bases). Trimming cost V 0 bases and J 9 bases, with 18 bases left between them. This CDR3 contains 16 residues. The germline CDR1 and CDR2 sequences are MNHEY and SVGAGI. The chain's CDR3 is CASSYSQGSLYGEQFF. The CDR3, as DNA: TGTGCCAGCAGTTACTCTCAGGGCAGTCTGTACGGTGAGCAGTTCTTC.

This clonotype showed up many times. Here the CDR3 reads CASSFQATNEKLFF. CDR3 nucleotide sequence: TGTGCCAGCAGCTTCCAGGCAACTAATGAAAAACTGTTTTTT. J is TRBJ1-4 and V is TRBV7-2, with unresolved D. This CDR3 is built from 14 residues. In germline, CDR1 is SGHTA, CDR2 FQGNSA. The ends were cut back, 3 bases at V and 0 bases at J, with 5 bases in the middle.

This sequence joins TRBV2 and TRBJ2-1, with D maybe TRBD1 (6 bases). Germline V gene sequence: CDR1 SNHLY, CDR2 FYNNEI. Between the trimmed V and J ends, which lost 6 bases and 9 bases, there was a span of 21 bases. The CDR3 extends over 15 amino acids. The CDR3 DNA follows: TGTGCCAGCAGCCCCTTCTCGGGACACCATGGTGAGCAGTTCTTC. It specifies CASSPFSGHHGEQFF.

The V and J genes are TRBV20-1 and TRBJ2-7; D gene unclear. Trimming left V 6 bases short and J 2 bases short, with 17 bases between. This CDR3 comprises 14 residues. The germline V gene has CDR1 DFQATT and CDR2 SNEGSKA (reference sequence). In DNA, the CDR3 is TGCAGTGCCAAGACCGATAGGCCCACCTACGAGCAGTACTTC. This encodes CSAKTDRPTYEQYF.

The genes are TRBV30 and TRBJ1-5, with D possibly being TRBD1 (5 bases). The CDR3 is 12 residues long. Trimming shortened V by 5 bases and J by 3 bases, and 8 bases separated the two germline ends. Germline lookup yields CDR1 GTSNPN and CDR2 SVGIG (reference sequence). CDR3: CAWGGYNQPQHF. CDR3 bases: TGTGCCTGGGGGGGGTACAATCAGCCCCAGCATTTT.

This clonotype was picked up many times. The chain combines TRBV7-2 with TRBJ1-2, with 8 bases identical to TRBD1. Looked up from germline, CDR1 is SGHTA and CDR2 is FQGNSA. The CDR3 loop spans 15 amino acids. V lost 5 bases and J lost 4; bases outside the gene matches: 9. The CDR3 loop reads CASSDRGRGAYGYTF. The DNA for the CDR3 is TGTGCCAGCAGCGACAGGGGTCGGGGCGCCTATGGCTACACCTTC.

This clonotype was counted ten times or more. The chain has TRBV7-6 and TRBJ2-1; 12 positions match TRBD2. The V gene end was trimmed by 5 bases and the J gene end by 10 bases; junction bases not matched to a gene: 9. Germline V gene sequence: CDR1 SGHVS, CDR2 FNYEAQ. CDR3 length: 15 residues. The CDR3 sequence: CASSHRLAGELEQFF. DNA for the CDR3: TGTGCCAGCAGCCACCGACTAGCGGGAGAACTGGAGCAGTTCTTC.

CDR3 sequence: CASSLWRGMNTDAFF. CDR3 DNA: TGTGCCAGCAGTTTATGGCGGGGTATGAACACTGATGCGTTCTTT. The chain carries TRBV27 and TRBJ1-1, with no clear D. The germline gives CDR1 MNHEY, CDR2 SMNVEV (reference sequence). Trimming shortened V by 1 base and J by 14 bases, and 23 bases separated the two germline ends. This CDR3 has 15 residues.

The chain recombines TRBV4-1 with TRBJ1-1; TRBD1 matches at 9 bases. The CDR3 extends over 15 amino acids. V shed 0 bases and J 4 bases; nucleotides not matched to a gene: 3. Looked up from germline, CDR1 is MGHRA and CDR2 is YSYEKL. The CDR3 coding sequence is TGCGCCAGCAGCCAAGATCTGGACAGGGGCACTGAAGCTTTCTTT. Its protein product is CASSQDLDRGTEAFF.

This chain joins TRBV19 and TRBJ1-5; 10 nucleotides align to TRBD1. CDR3 length equals 16 residues. In germline, CDR1 is LNHDA, CDR2 SQIVND (reference sequence). Trimming cost V 1 base and J 10 bases; bases outside gene matches: 10. CDR3 nucleotide sequence: TGTGCCAGTAGTATAGGGGGGACAGGGGTCCGGAGTCCCCAGCATTTT. Protein sequence: CASSIGGTGVRSPQHF.

This clonotype appeared many times. The chain is built from TRBV6-1 and TRBJ1-1, with D possibly being TRBD1 (6 bases). The CDR3 length is 15 residues. Per germline, CDR1 MNHNS and CDR2 SASEGT. V was clipped by 8 bases and J by 1 base, with 17 bases between them. DNA for the CDR3: TGTGCCAGCCGAGTCTCCGGGACACAGAACACTGAAGCTTTCTTT. Translating it yields CASRVSGTQNTEAFF.

V is TRBV29-1 and J is TRBJ1-1, with TRBD1 matching over 11 bases. The CDR3 is made up of 13 amino acids. J lost 10 bases, V lost 2 bases, and 6 bases had no gene match. Per the germline V gene, CDR1 is SQVTM and CDR2 is ANQGSEA. CDR3 protein: CSVERTGGIGAFF. In DNA form, the CDR3 reads TGCAGCGTTGAAAGGACAGGGGGCATCGGAGCTTTCTTT.

This clonotype was detected ten times or more. The chain employs TRBV5-4 and TRBJ2-6; D uncertain. The CDR3 spans 13 residues. Between the trimmed V and J ends, which lost 7 bases and 1 base, there was a span of 6 bases. Germline CDR1 SGHNT, CDR2 YYREEE (reference sequence). The CDR3 is CASGRSGANVLTF. In nucleotides, the CDR3 is TGTGCCAGCGGAAGGTCTGGGGCCAACGTCCTGACTTTC.

This clonotype was recorded a few times. The rearrangement links TRBV2 to TRBJ1-4; D may be TRBD1 (6 bases). V lost 5 bases to trimming and J lost 5 bases, with 12 bases between them. Germline CDR1 is SNHLY and CDR2 is FYNNEI. This CDR3 has 14 amino acids. DNA of the CDR3: TGTGCCAGCAGTAACAGGGTACCAAATGAAAAACTGTTTTTT. It yields the protein CASSNRVPNEKLFF. Variable domain in full (rest from reference TRBV2 and TRBJ1-4): EPEVTQTPSHQVTQMGQEVILRCVPISNHLYFYWYRQILGQKVEFLVSFYNNEISEKSEIFDDQFSVERPDGSNFTLKIRSTKLEDSAMYFCASSNRVPNEKLFFGSGTQLSVL.

CDR3 nucleotides: TGTGCCAGCAGACCCTCGAACACCGGGGAGCTGTTTTTT. Translated, it gives CASRPSNTGELFF. The V call is TRBV7-2, the J call TRBJ2-2; D gene ambiguous. The V end was cut by 6 bases, the J end by 0 bases, with 5 bases between. CDR3 size: 13 residues. The germline gives CDR1 SGHTA, CDR2 FQGNSA.

This clonotype was found a few times. The gene calls are TRBV19 and TRBJ2-5; the match to TRBD1 covers 11 bases. The germline CDR1 and CDR2 sequences are LNHDA and SQIVND (reference sequence). This CDR3 is 18 amino acids long. After removal of 0 bases from V and 4 bases from J, the junction contained 10 bases not matched to a gene. CDR3 in DNA: TGTGCCAGTAGTATAGAACAGGACAGGGGGCGCGGTGGAGAGACCCAGTACTTC. Its translation is CASSIEQDRGRGGETQYF. The full variable domain, rest sourced from reference TRBV19 and TRBJ2-5, is DGGITQSPKYLFRKEGQNVTLSCEQNLNHDAMYWYRQDPGQGLRLIYYSQIVNDFQKGDIAEGYSVSREKKESFPLTVTSAQKNPTAFYLCASSIEQDRGRGGETQYFGPGTRLLVL.

This clonotype has only a few counts. The chain carries TRBV5-4 and TRBJ2-1; TRBD2 agrees at 11 bases. The V segment lost 0 bases and the J segment 0 bases; nucleotides outside the gene matches: 5. Germline-derived CDR1 and CDR2 are SGHNT and YYREEE (reference sequence). There are 18 residues in the CDR3. Written as DNA, the CDR3 is TGTGCCAGCAGCTTGGAGACTAGCGGGACGAGCTCCTACAATGAGCAGTTCTTC. Its translation: CASSLETSGTSSYNEQFF.

This clonotype was detected a few times. The chain has TRBV28 and TRBJ2-1; D possibly corresponds to TRBD1 (5 bases). Looked up from germline, CDR1 is MDHEN and CDR2 is SYDVKM. Trimming removed 7 bases at V and 0 bases at J, with 19 bases between. The CDR3 sequence is 17 residues long. The CDR3 DNA reads TGTGCCAGCACCCCCCGGCAGGGCGGAAGCTCCTACAATGAGCAGTTCTTC. Translating it yields CASTPRQGGSSYNEQFF.

The CDR3 region is CATSESRGPVSEAFF. Here the CDR3 DNA reads TGTGCCACCAGTGAATCTCGGGGACCGGTTTCTGAAGCTTTCTTT. The chain uses TRBV24-1 and TRBJ1-1, with D possibly TRBD1 on 5 matching bases. The CDR3 extends over 15 amino acids. Germline CDR1 KGHDR, CDR2 SFDVKD. V was shortened by 4 bases and J by 6 bases, with 17 bases between the two germline ends.

This clonotype was seen a few times. The chain joins TRBV6-2 or TRBV6-3 to TRBJ2-1; TRBD2 matches 8 bases. Trimming took 2 bases from V and 8 from J; bases not matched to a gene: 8. CDR3 length equals 15 residues. Looked up from germline, CDR1 is MNHEY and CDR2 is SVGEGT. CDR3 DNA sequence: TGTGCCAGCAGTTACGTCGGCGGGGGGAGGGATGAGCAGTTCTTC. Translated: CASSYVGGGRDEQFF.

This clonotype was seen at least ten times. This sequence joins TRBV7-2 and TRBJ2-3; D might be TRBD1 (7 bases). The V gene lost 0 bases and the J gene lost 4 bases, with 14 bases spanning the gap. This CDR3 is built from 16 residues. Germline V gene data show CDR1 as SGHTA and CDR2 as FQGNSA. CDR3 amino acids: CASSLAQGGVADTQYF. The CDR3, as DNA: TGTGCCAGCAGCTTAGCGCAGGGGGGAGTGGCAGATACGCAGTATTTT.

This rearrangement joins TRBV5-4 to TRBJ1-2; D is ambiguous. V lost 0 bases and J lost 6, with 12 bases in between. From germline, CDR1 is SGHNT and CDR2 YYREEE (reference sequence). The CDR3 is 14 amino acids. CDR3 coding DNA: TGTGCCAGCAGCTTGGGACGGTTCGGGGATGGCTACACCTTC. As protein: CASSLGRFGDGYTF.

The chain employs TRBV5-6 and TRBJ2-7, with 7 positions matching TRBD2. The CDR3 is 12 amino acids. The J segment lost 6 bases and the V segment lost 1 base, leaving 1 base of the junction unmatched. Germline V gene sequence: CDR1 SGHDT, CDR2 YYEEEE. CDR3 bases: TGTGCCAGCAGCTTGTGGACTAGCGAGCAGTACTTC. It translates to CASSLWTSEQYF.

This clonotype was counted between two and nine times. The chain recombines TRBV7-9 with TRBJ2-6; 12 bases match TRBD2. V trimming: 3 bases; J trimming: 4 bases; junction bases outside the gene matches: 4. Germline loops: CDR1 SEHNR, CDR2 FQNEAQ (reference sequence). The length of the CDR3 is 17 residues. The CDR3, as DNA: TGTGCCAGCAGCTTTCTAGCGGGAGGGCCCGGGGCCAACGTCCTGACTTTC. Protein product: CASSFLAGGPGANVLTF.

The chain links TRBV5-8 to TRBJ2-5, with D perhaps TRBD1 or TRBD2 (5 bases each). Deletions cut 3 bases from V and 5 bases from J, with 14 bases between. Looked up from germline, CDR1 is SGHTS and CDR2 is YDEGEE. The CDR3 has 14 residues. The CDR3 sequence: CASSWPGPGETQYF. As DNA, the CDR3 is TGTGCCAGCAGCTGGCCGGGACCCGGGGAGACCCAGTACTTC.

The genes are TRBV4-1 and TRBJ2-2; D not resolved. Trimming took 0 bases from V and 4 from J, leaving 6 bases between them. Per the germline V gene, CDR1 is MGHRA and CDR2 is YSYEKL. This CDR3 spans 14 amino acids. The CDR3 DNA sequence: TGCGCCAGCAGCCAAGATAAGGCCACCGGGGAGCTGTTTTTT. It translates to CASSQDKATGELFF.